This TCR beta chain was found in a study of shared clonotypes between healthy human individuals (dated by TCRdb to 2018 to 2021). Notes on the research overall: A few men and two women, aged 18 to 49 years, made up the cohort. Blood TCR repertoires of roughly five healthy adults were deeply sequenced to estimate repertoire size and the extent of clonotype sharing between individuals. To increase sequencing depth and limit assay-specific biases, TCR repertoire library preparation and sequencing were carried out by different laboratories using diverse techniques. Each donor's leukapheresis produced roughly between roughly 0.85 and 9.5 billion PBMCs.

TCR CDR3 regions were amplified from genomic DNA by multiplex PCR using the deep immunoSEQ assay. Extracted genomic DNA from each cell subset was distributed evenly across all wells of several immunoSEQ 96-well plates, and each plate was treated as a replicate. Each replicate PCR for unsorted PBMC received approximately 0.3 ug genomic DNA, equal to approximately 29,000 T cell genomes. Ten immunoSEQ deep assay plates were used to sequence the unsorted PBMC genomic DNA. Purified libraries were quantified with a Qubit 3.0 fluorometer, sized on a Bioanalyzer 2100, and re-quantified with the KAPA Library Quantification kit. Every immunoSEQ 96-well plate was sequenced on a separate single-read 150-cycle Illumina NextSeq 550 flow cell. Per the authors' processing: Because only junctional sequences without quality scores were contained in the immunoSEQ output, filtering matching that applied to full-length reads could not be performed. Sequences were annotated with PyIR, a Python wrapper for IgBLAST v1.9, using IMGT germline references to assign V/J genes and CDR3. Any read was removed if the V/J assignment was weak (E-value above 1e-6), the CDR3 was missing, or the read contained stop codons, out-of-frame junctions, or ambiguous translated residues. V3J clonotypes were defined as sequences sharing the same inferred V gene, J gene, and CDR3 amino acid sequence. Percentage overlap between repertoires was computed as shared unique clonotypes divided by the size of the smaller repertoire. Richness of each repertoire was evaluated using RTK rarefaction, the Chao1 estimator, and Recon v2.1 estimates of unobserved clonotypes. As stored in TCRdb, this immuneACCESS dataset retains in-frame rearrangements with V and J assigned. A fraction of the clones does not appear; measured against another copy, unresolved V genes explain less than half of the discrepancy, and the remainder lacks a known reason. That table furnishes V, J and clone size, whereas the DNA furnished D and trimming. The sample yields about 480,000 clones; over 75% were counted once. Of the sample, about 12% falls within the top ten clones.

About this clone itself: Its antigen remains unidentified. Within one base of it there is no much larger clone, and no base qualities were kept.

Findings and caveats that apply to the study as a whole: Sampling was restricted to blood, and TCR repertoires in tissues likely differ from the TCR repertoires found in blood. Pairwise subsampling led to the expectation that sequencing depth would affect the degree of clonotype sharing among donors. Because the study included only a small number of donors, the genetic and exposure-history diversity represented was limited.

The donors were healthy, HIV-negative adults with no recently reported acute infections or vaccinations. Every donor was a Caucasian adult residing in Nashville, Tennessee, USA. For unsorted samples, tens of millions of PBMCs were counted, and genomic DNA was extracted using the QIAamp DNA Blood Mini kit. After blood collection by leukapheresis, PBMCs were isolated using Ficoll-Histopaque density gradient centrifugation and then cryopreserved in the vapor phase of liquid nitrogen. V was cut back by 0 bases and J by 0 bases, leaving a gap of 9 bases between them. CDR1 and CDR2 are read off the germline V gene as SGHRS and YFSETQ. Inclusive of the bounding cysteine and phenylalanine, the CDR3 is 15 residues long. CDR3 DNA is the only sequence kept; it has 45 bases, read in frame from the first base.

This TCR was sampled from a woman aged 35 to 49 in good health. Some clones in this sample may be carry-over from other donors' samples. The sequence links TRBV5-1 to TRBJ1-1; perhaps TRBD1 is the D gene, with 5 bases matching. Sequencing was performed on PBMCs. The CDR3: CASSLAGALNTEAFF. The nucleotides are TGCGCCAGCAGCTTGGCCGGGGCTTTGAACACTGAAGCTTTCTTT.